This T cell receptor beta chain was sequenced for a study of cytomegalovirus exposure and HLA in healthy donors. Whole-study findings and limits: In vitro experiments confirmed that a few CMV-associated chains were specific for CMV antigens. Subsequent analysis of the 95 to 150 validation repertoires found a tendency for first-cohort TCR clusters to co-occur.

Data came from immunoSEQ multiplex PCR; TCRdb stores just in-frame clones and leaves some out. The data contain about 130,000 clones, under 90% of them singletons. On this clone itself: Its cognate antigen is unknown.

The donors were part of the validation cohort, which consisted of about 130 subjects and was separate from the first cohort of 600 to 850 subjects. The CDR3 runs 17 residues. The chain employs TRBV21-1 and TRBJ2-2; the table's D call TRBD2 went unverified against the DNA. TRBV21-1 is a pseudogene segment. The sequence was obtained from a man aged 25 to 45 in good health and CMV-seronegative. Specimen: PBMCs. Here the CDR3 reads CASSQGLAGPGPGELFF. The CDR3 DNA is TGTGCCAGCAGCCAGGGACTAGCGGGGCCGGGCCCCGGGGAGCTGTTTTTT.